The entry that follows covers one T cell receptor (beta chain) sequence. Its target is not known. This CDR3 has 19 amino acids. Trimming cost V 0 bases and J 4 bases; bases outside gene matches: 14. This sample is drawn from a study of T cell responses to AZD1222 COVID-19 vaccine. TCRdb keeps only in-frame clones here, not all; method: immunoSEQ multiplex PCR. This table holds some 69,000 clones, about 80% found once. Study observations and caveats: Just six or seven AZD1222 recipients tested seropositive at baseline. Donors were chiefly white British, with a greater number of females, and clonal diversity was perhaps underestimated. When two AZD1222 doses had been given, Spike-specific TCR breadth and depth rose.

V and J are TRBV23-1 and TRBJ1-2; TRBD1 agrees at 10 bases. TRBV23-1 is an ORF for which the function is uncertain. The receptor's source is an adult who received the AZD1222 COVID-19 vaccine. The material was peripheral blood, obtained 28 days after the second AZD1222 dose. This CDR3 is CASSQSSVNPTGGLYGYTF. The CDR3 DNA is TGCGCCAGCAGTCAATCTTCGGTGAACCCGACAGGGGGCCTCTATGGCTACACCTTC.